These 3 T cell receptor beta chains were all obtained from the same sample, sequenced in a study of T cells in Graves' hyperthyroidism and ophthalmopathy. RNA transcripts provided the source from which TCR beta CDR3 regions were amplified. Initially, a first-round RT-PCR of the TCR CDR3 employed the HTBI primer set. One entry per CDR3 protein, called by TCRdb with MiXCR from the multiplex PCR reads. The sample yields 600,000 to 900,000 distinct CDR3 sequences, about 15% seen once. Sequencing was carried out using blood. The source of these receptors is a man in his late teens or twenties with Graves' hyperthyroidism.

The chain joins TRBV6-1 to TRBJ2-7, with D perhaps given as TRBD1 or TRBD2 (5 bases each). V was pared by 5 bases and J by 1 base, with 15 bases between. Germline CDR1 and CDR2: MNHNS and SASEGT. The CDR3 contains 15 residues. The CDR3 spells CASSTGRPNSYEQYF. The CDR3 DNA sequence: TGTGCCAGCAGTACGGGACGCCCGAATTCCTACGAGCAGTACTTC.

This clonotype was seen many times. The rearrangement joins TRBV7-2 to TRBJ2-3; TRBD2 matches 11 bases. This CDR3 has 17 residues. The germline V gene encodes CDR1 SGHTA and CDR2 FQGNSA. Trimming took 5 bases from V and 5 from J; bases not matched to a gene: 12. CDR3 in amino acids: CASSTRGVAGGLDTQYF. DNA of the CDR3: TGTGCCAGCAGCACCCGAGGGGTAGCGGGAGGGCTAGATACGCAGTATTTT. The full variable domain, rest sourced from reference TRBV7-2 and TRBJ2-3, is GAGVSQSPSNKVTEKGKDVELRCDPISGHTALYWYRQSLGQGLEFLIYFQGNSAPDKSGLPSDRFSAERTGGSVSTLTIQRTQQEDSAVYLCASSTRGVAGGLDTQYFGPGTRLTVL.

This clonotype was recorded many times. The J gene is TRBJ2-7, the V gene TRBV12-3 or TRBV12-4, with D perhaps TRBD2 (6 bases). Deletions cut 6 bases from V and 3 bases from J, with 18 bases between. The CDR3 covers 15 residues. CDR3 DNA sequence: TGTGCCAGCAGCCCCGGGCAGGGAGGTATCTACGAGCAGTACTTC. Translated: CASSPGQGGIYEQYF.